This T cell receptor beta chain was documented in a study of human CD8 memory T cell subsets. CDR3 length equals 16 residues. Germline V gene lookup returns CDR1 SGHRS and CDR2 YFSETQ. Frequency places this clonotype as medium-sized. TCR beta was sequenced from UMI-tagged 5' RACE libraries. One entry per CDR3 protein, without DNA, is what TCRdb gives after re-calling the 5' RACE reads. Recorded for this sample: some 10,000 distinct CDR3 sequences. The chain is built from TRBV5-1 and TRBJ1-2; the D call from TCRdb, TRBD1, cannot be confirmed without DNA. This TCR was sampled from a human donor in good health. The sample taken for sequencing was CD8+ stem-like memory T cells (TSCM and TCM) sorted from PBMCs. As for subset: stem-like memory CD8 T cells (TSTEM), CCR7+ PD-1- TIGIT-. This CDR3 reads CASSLGQGASNYGYTF.